These 24 T cell receptor beta chains share one sample of origin, sequenced in a study of radiotherapy plus CTLA-4 blockade in lung cancer. Data came from immunoSEQ multiplex PCR; TCRdb stores just in-frame clones and leaves some out. The data contain around 100,000 clones, 65% to 80% of them singletons. Specimen: peripheral blood, collected from a patient treated with radiotherapy plus ipilimumab. Receptor source: a human donor with non-small cell lung cancer who had a partial response to radiotherapy plus ipilimumab. Some clones in this sample may be carry-over from other donors' samples.

In its sample, this clone was seen once. The CDR3 loop is CASGPYSGGRNEQFF. The CDR3 region has the DNA TGTGCCAGCGGACCGTACAGCGGGGGCCGCAATGAGCAGTTCTTC. This rearrangement joins TRBV5-6 to TRBJ2-1; 8 nucleotides line up with TRBD2. CDR1 is SGHDT and CDR2 is YYEEEE in the germline V gene. This CDR3 has 15 amino acids. V dropped 7 bases and J dropped 6; count of bases not matched to a gene: 12. Combining the CDR3 with reference TRBV5-6 and TRBJ2-1 gives the whole variable domain DAGVTQSPTHLIKTRGQQVTLRCSPKSGHDTVSWYQQALGQGPQFIFQYYEEEERQRGNFPDRFSGHQFPNYSSELNVNALLLGDSALYLCASGPYSGGRNEQFFGPGTRLTVL.

The rearrangement uses TRBV11-3 and TRBJ2-7; 9 nucleotides line up with TRBD1. The germline CDR1 and CDR2 sequences are SGHNT and YENEEA. V was pared by 3 bases and J by 5 bases, with 8 bases of the junction left unmatched. The CDR3 is 15 residues long. The CDR3 DNA sequence: TGTGCCAGCAGCTTTGGAAACAGGGGGCTTAACGAGCAGTACTTC. Translating it yields CASSFGNRGLNEQYF. Filled out from reference TRBV11-3 and TRBJ2-7, the complete variable domain reads EAGVVQSPRYKIIEKKQPVAFWCNPISGHNTLYWYLQNLGQGPELLIRYENEEAVDDSQLPKDRFSAERLKGVDSTLKIQPAELGDSAVYLCASSFGNRGLNEQYFGPGTRLTVT.

This clone appeared a single time. The chain recombines TRBV28 with TRBJ1-2; D is undetermined. The V gene's germline CDR1 is MDHEN and CDR2 SYDVKM. The CDR3 sequence is 12 residues long. V was cut by 11 bases and J by 0 bases, with 10 bases left in between. For the CDR3, the DNA is TGTGCCTCAGGTGCAACTAACTATGGCTACACCTTC. As protein: CASGATNYGYTF.

The V gene is TRBV11-2, the J gene TRBJ2-7; 8 nucleotides line up with TRBD1. The CDR3 is 14 amino acids. The germline gives CDR1 SGHAT, CDR2 FQNNGV. With V trimmed by 11 bases and J by 7 bases, 16 bases remained unmatched. The DNA of the CDR3 is TGTGCCCCCAGACCGGGACAGGACTCGTGGGAGCAGTACTTC. Amino acid sequence: CAPRPGQDSWEQYF.

The J gene is TRBJ2-1, the V gene TRBV27, with D perhaps TRBD1 (6 bases). Germline lookup yields CDR1 MNHEY and CDR2 SMNVEV (reference sequence). The CDR3 has 13 residues. V lost 6 bases, J lost 4 bases, and 10 bases lay in between. The CDR3 protein is CASRGANYNEQFF. In nucleotides, the CDR3 is TGTGCCAGCAGGGGGGCCAATTACAATGAGCAGTTCTTC.

CDR3 nucleotides: TGTGCCAGCGGACAGGGTCTAAACTATGGCTACACCTTC. This codes for CASGQGLNYGYTF. The rearrangement uses TRBV7-6 and TRBJ1-2; 8 nucleotides match TRBD1. This CDR3 comprises 13 residues. The V gene end was trimmed by 8 bases and the J gene end by 2 bases; junction bases not matched to a gene: 4. In germline, CDR1 is SGHVS, CDR2 FNYEAQ.

The chain combines TRBV28 with TRBJ2-3, with a weak D call TRBD2 (6 bases). Trimming removed 6 bases at V and 2 bases at J, with 21 bases between. The CDR3 sequence is 17 residues long. Germline V lookup: CDR1 MDHEN, CDR2 SYDVKM. CDR3 coding DNA: TGTGCCAGCAGCCGATCGGGCCGCGGGGTGATCACAGATACGCAGTATTTT. Translated: CASSRSGRGVITDTQYF. The full variable domain, with the rest looked up from reference TRBV28 and TRBJ2-3, is DVKVTQSSRYLVKRTGEKVFLECVQDMDHENMFWYRQDPGLGLRLIYFSYDVKMKEKGDIPEGYSVSREKKERFSLILESASTNQTSMYLCASSRSGRGVITDTQYFGPGTRLTVL.

CDR3 DNA: TGTGCCAGCAGTTATGTAAGAGGGGGGCAGTACTTC. Translation: CASSYVRGGQYF. This sequence joins TRBV6-6 and TRBJ2-7; D may be TRBD1 (6 bases). Per the germline V gene, CDR1 is MNHNY and CDR2 is SVGAGI (reference sequence). The CDR3 is 12 amino acids. The V and J ends lost 3 bases and 9 bases respectively, with 12 bases between them.

The chain joins TRBV6-1 to TRBJ2-2, with 12 bases that match TRBD2. This CDR3 comprises 14 residues. V lost 8 bases to trimming and J lost 7 bases; unmatched junction nucleotides: 5. CDR1 is MNHNS and CDR2 is SASEGT in the germline V gene. The CDR3 loop is CASQTSGGYGELFF. For the CDR3, the DNA is TGTGCCAGCCAGACTAGCGGGGGCTACGGGGAGCTGTTTTTT.

The V gene is TRBV27, the J gene TRBJ2-7, with 8 bases matching TRBD1. V shed 10 bases, J shed 3 bases, and the junction held 8 bases outside the gene matches. CDR1 and CDR2 (germline): MNHEY, SMNVEV (reference sequence). This CDR3 has 13 amino acids. CDR3 coding DNA: TGTGCCACCTCGAAGACAGGGGTCTACGAGCAGTACTTC. The encoded protein is CATSKTGVYEQYF.

Only a few counts were recorded for this clone. The chain employs TRBV7-7 and TRBJ2-1; 7 positions agree with TRBD1. This CDR3 has 14 residues. With 7 bases clipped from V and 0 bases from J, the junction kept 3 bases outside the gene matches. Germline CDR1 SSHAT, CDR2 FNYEAQ (reference sequence). The CDR3 region is CASKRDSSYNEQFF. In DNA form, the CDR3 reads TGTGCCAGCAAACGGGACAGCTCCTACAATGAGCAGTTCTTC.

This chain uses TRBV5-1 with TRBJ1-1; 9 bases line up with TRBD1. The V and J ends lost 0 bases and 1 base, in that order; junction bases with no gene match: 1. Germline lookup yields CDR1 SGHRS and CDR2 YFSETQ. This CDR3 region has 15 residues. The CDR3 sequence is CASSLVQGANTEAFF. DNA for the CDR3: TGCGCCAGCAGCTTGGTACAGGGGGCGAACACTGAAGCTTTCTTT. Supplemented by reference TRBV5-1 and TRBJ1-1, the full variable domain reads KAGVTQTPRYLIKTRGQQVTLSCSPISGHRSVSWYQQTPGQGLQFLFEYFSETQRNKGNFPGRFSGRQFSNSRSEMNVSTLELGDSALYLCASSLVQGANTEAFFGQGTRLTVV.

This sequence joins TRBV5-1 and TRBJ2-2; D not resolved. The V end lost 0 bases, the J end lost 7 bases, and 4 bases lay between the germline ends. The CDR3 consists of 12 residues. CDR1 SGHRS and CDR2 YFSETQ come from the germline V gene. CDR3 in DNA: TGCGCCAGCAGCTTGGACGGCGGGGAGCTGTTTTTT. Translated, it gives CASSLDGGELFF.

This chain links TRBV7-2 with TRBJ1-5, with 7 bases aligning to TRBD1. With V trimmed by 2 bases and J by 5 bases, 9 bases remained unmatched. In germline, CDR1 is SGHTA, CDR2 FQGNSA. The CDR3 is 16 amino acids. The CDR3, as DNA: TGTGCCAGCAGCTTAAGACTTGGGGGGACAGATCAGCCCCAGCATTTT. It codes for CASSLRLGGTDQPQHF.

The V call is TRBV30, the J call TRBJ1-5; 8 bases map to TRBD1. The CDR3 loop spans 13 amino acids. The J segment lost 2 bases and the V segment lost 3 bases, leaving 0 bases of the junction unmatched. CDR1 and CDR2 (germline): GTSNPN, SVGIG (reference sequence). The CDR3 DNA sequence: TGTGCCTGGAGCAGGGGGCGCAATCAGCCCCAGCATTTT. It encodes CAWSRGRNQPQHF.

The chain links TRBV28 to TRBJ1-5; maybe TRBD1 (6 bases). Germline CDR1 and CDR2: MDHEN and SYDVKM. V was shortened by 6 bases and J by 7 bases, with 16 bases between the two germline ends. The CDR3 runs to 14 residues. The CDR3 here is CASRFQGSRQPQHF. The CDR3 nucleotides read TGTGCCAGCAGGTTTCAGGGGAGTCGGCAGCCCCAGCATTTT. The whole variable domain, remainder taken from reference TRBV28 and TRBJ1-5, is DVKVTQSSRYLVKRTGEKVFLECVQDMDHENMFWYRQDPGLGLRLIYFSYDVKMKEKGDIPEGYSVSREKKERFSLILESASTNQTSMYLCASRFQGSRQPQHFGDGTRLSIL.

V usage is TRBV6-1 and J usage is TRBJ2-3; weak D call: TRBD2 (5 bases). In germline, CDR1 is MNHNS, CDR2 SASEGT. With 7 bases removed from V and 4 bases from J, the gap between germline ends came to 18 bases. CDR3 length equals 15 residues. CDR3 region: CASTLDRGEADTQYF. CDR3 coding DNA: TGTGCCAGCACCCTGGACCGGGGAGAGGCAGATACGCAGTATTTT.

V is TRBV18 and J is TRBJ2-1, with 7 bases that match TRBD1. Germline V gene lookup returns CDR1 KGHSH and CDR2 LQKENI. The CDR3 length is 13 residues. The V segment lost 6 bases and the J segment 8 bases; nucleotides outside the gene matches: 7. CDR3 bases: TGTGCCAGCTCGCGACAGGGTTGGGATGAGCAGTTCTTC. Protein: CASSRQGWDEQFF.

The gene calls are TRBV28 and TRBJ1-2; the match to TRBD1 covers 7 bases. J was trimmed by 1 base and V by 9 bases; bases with no gene match: 17. Germline CDR1 reads MDHEN; CDR2 reads SYDVKM. The CDR3 runs 17 residues. The CDR3 is CASYPLGTADFNYGYTF. CDR3 DNA: TGTGCCAGTTATCCCTTGGGGACAGCAGATTTTAACTATGGCTACACCTTC.

The V call is TRBV27, the J call TRBJ2-7, with 9 bases matching TRBD2. Germline CDR1 and CDR2: MNHEY and SMNVEV (reference sequence). Trimming took 5 bases from V and 12 from J; bases not matched to a gene: 11. The CDR3 is 13 amino acids. The CDR3 DNA reads TGTGCCAGCAGTGAAAATACCGGGACTAGCCTGTACTTC. Residues: CASSENTGTSLYF.

V is TRBV28 and J is TRBJ2-1, with D hard to call. Trimming removed 7 bases from V and 9 bases from J, with 10 bases in between. The germline V gene encodes CDR1 MDHEN and CDR2 SYDVKM. The CDR3 has 11 amino acids. The CDR3, as DNA: TGTGCCAGCACAGATCAGGTTGAGCAGTTCTTC. It specifies CASTDQVEQFF.

This clone was found once. The rearrangement joins TRBV6-5 to TRBJ2-7, with a weak D call TRBD1 (6 bases). Trimming removed 2 bases from V and 6 bases from J, with 20 bases in between. The CDR3 has 16 residues. CDR1 is MNHEY, CDR2 SVGAGI, per germline. In DNA, the CDR3 is TGTGCCAGCAGTTACCCACAGGGTACGGGCCTTGGCGAGCAGTACTTC. This gives the protein CASSYPQGTGLGEQYF.

The gene calls are TRBV2 and TRBJ1-2; no clear D gene. Per germline, CDR1 SNHLY and CDR2 FYNNEI. The CDR3 extends over 14 amino acids. Trimming removed 6 bases from V and 4 bases from J, with 15 bases in between. CDR3 region: CASRDAGFSYGYTF. The CDR3 DNA is TGTGCCAGCAGGGACGCGGGATTTTCCTATGGCTACACCTTC.

CDR3 in amino acids: CASSPGVYEQYF. For the CDR3, the DNA is TGTGCCAGCAGCCCAGGGGTCTACGAGCAGTACTTC. The gene calls are TRBV11-1 and TRBJ2-7, with TRBD1 as a possible D gene (6 bases). V lost 5 bases and J 3 bases, leaving 8 bases between the germline ends. Germline V gene lookup returns CDR1 SGHAT and CDR2 FQDESV (reference sequence). This CDR3 spans 12 amino acids.